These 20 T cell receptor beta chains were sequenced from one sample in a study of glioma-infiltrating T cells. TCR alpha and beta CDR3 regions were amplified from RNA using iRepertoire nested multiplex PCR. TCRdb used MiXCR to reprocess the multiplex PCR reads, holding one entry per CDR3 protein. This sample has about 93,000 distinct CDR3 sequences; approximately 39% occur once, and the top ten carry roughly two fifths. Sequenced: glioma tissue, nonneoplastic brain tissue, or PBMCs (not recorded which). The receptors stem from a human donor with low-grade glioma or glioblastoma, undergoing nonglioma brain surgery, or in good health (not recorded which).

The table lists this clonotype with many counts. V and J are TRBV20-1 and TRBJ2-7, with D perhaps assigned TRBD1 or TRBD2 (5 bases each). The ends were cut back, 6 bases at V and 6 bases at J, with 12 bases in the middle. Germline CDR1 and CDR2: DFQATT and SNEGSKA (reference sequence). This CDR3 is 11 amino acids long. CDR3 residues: CSARDGSEQYF. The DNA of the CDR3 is TGCAGTGCAAGGGACGGGTCCGAGCAGTACTTC.

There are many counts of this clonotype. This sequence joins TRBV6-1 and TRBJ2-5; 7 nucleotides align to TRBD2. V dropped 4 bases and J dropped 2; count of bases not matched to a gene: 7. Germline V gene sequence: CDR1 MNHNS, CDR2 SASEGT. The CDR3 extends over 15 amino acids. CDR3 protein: CASSGMTSRQETQYF. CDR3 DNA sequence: TGTGCCAGCAGTGGGATGACTAGCCGGCAAGAGACCCAGTACTTC.

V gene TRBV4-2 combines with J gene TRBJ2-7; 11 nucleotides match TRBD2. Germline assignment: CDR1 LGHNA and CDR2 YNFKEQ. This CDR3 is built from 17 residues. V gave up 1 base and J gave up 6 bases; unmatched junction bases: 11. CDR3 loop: CASSQATSPGTSGEQYF. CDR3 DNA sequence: TGTGCCAGCAGCCAAGCCACCTCCCCCGGGACTAGCGGCGAGCAGTACTTC.

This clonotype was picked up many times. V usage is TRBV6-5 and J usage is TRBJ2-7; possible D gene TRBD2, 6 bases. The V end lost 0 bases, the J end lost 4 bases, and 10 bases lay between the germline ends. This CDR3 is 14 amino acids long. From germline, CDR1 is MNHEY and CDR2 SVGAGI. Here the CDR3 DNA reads TGTGCCAGCAGTTACTCGACGGCGGGATACGAGCAGTACTTC. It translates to CASSYSTAGYEQYF.

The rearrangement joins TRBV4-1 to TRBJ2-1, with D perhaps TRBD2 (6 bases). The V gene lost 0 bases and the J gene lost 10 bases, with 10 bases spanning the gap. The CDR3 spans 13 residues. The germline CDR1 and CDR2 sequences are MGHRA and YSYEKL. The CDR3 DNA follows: TGCGCCAGCAGCCAAGAGGGAGGATACGAGCAGTTCTTC. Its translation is CASSQEGGYEQFF.

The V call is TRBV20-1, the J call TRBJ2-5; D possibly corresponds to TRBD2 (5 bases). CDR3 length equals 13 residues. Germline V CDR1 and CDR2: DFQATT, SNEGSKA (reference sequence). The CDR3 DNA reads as TGCAGCGTTGCACGGGGATACCAAGAGACCCAGTACTTC. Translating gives CSVARGYQETQYF.

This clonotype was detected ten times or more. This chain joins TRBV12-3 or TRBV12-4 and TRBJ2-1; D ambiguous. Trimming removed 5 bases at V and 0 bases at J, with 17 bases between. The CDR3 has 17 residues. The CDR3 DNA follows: TGTGCCAGCAGTACTCAAATGGACCGAAGCTCCTACAATGAGCAGTTCTTC. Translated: CASSTQMDRSSYNEQFF.

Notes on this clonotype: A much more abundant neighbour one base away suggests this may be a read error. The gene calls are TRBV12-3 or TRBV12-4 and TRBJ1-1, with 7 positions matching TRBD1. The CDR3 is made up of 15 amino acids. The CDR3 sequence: CASSPRVGGLTEDFF. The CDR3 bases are TGTGCCAGCAGTCCAAGGGTAGGGGGCTTGACTGAAGATTTCTTT.

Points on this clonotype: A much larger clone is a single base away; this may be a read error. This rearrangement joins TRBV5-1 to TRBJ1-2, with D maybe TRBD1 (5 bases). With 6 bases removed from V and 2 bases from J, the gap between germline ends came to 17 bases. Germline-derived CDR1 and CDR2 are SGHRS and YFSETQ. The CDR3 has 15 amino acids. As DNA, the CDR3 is TGCGCCAGCAACCCCTGGGGGACCTCGAACTATGGCTACACCTTC. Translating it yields CASNPWGTSNYGYTF. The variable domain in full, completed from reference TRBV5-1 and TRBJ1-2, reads KAGVTQTPRYLIKTRGQQVTLSCSPISGHRSVSWYQQTPGQGLQFLFEYFSETQRNKGNFPGRFSGRQFSNSRSEMNVSTLELGDSALYLCASNPWGTSNYGYTFGSGTRLTVV.

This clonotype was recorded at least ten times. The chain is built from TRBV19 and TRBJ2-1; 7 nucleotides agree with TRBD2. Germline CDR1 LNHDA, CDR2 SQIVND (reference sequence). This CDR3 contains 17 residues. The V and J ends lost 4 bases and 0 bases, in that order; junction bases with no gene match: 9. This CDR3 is CASSRIGGKGSYNEQFF. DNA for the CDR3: TGTGCCAGTAGTAGAATCGGGGGGAAGGGCTCCTACAATGAGCAGTTCTTC.

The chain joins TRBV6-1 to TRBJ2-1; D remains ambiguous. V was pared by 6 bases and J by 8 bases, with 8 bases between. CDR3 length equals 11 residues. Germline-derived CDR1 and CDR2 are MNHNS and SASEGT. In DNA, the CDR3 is TGTGCCAGCAGGGTCAGCTATGAGCAGTTCTTC. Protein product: CASRVSYEQFF.

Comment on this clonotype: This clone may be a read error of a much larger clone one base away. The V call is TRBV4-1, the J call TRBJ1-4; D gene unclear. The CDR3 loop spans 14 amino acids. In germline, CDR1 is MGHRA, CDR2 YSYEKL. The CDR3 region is CASSLTTTNEKLVF. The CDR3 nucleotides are TGCGCCAGCAGTTTGACAACAACTAATGAAAAACTGGTTTTT.

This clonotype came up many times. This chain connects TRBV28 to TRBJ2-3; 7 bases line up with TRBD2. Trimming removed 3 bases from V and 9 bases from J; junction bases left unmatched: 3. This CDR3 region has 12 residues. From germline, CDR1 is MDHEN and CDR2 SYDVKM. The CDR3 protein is CASSFTGGTQYF. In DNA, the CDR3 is TGTGCCAGCAGTTTTACCGGGGGGACGCAGTATTTT.

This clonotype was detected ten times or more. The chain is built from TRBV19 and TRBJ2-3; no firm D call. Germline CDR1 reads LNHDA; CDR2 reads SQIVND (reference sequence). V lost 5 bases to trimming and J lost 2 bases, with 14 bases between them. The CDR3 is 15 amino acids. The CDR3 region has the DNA TGTGCCAGTAGTCCCCGAGGAGTACCCACAGATACGCAGTATTTT. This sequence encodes CASSPRGVPTDTQYF.

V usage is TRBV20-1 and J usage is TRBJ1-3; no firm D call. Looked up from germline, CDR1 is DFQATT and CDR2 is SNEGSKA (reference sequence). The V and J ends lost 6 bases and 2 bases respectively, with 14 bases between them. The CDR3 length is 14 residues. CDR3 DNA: TGCAGTGCCCAAAGGCCGAGGCCTGGAAACACCATATATTTT. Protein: CSAQRPRPGNTIYF.

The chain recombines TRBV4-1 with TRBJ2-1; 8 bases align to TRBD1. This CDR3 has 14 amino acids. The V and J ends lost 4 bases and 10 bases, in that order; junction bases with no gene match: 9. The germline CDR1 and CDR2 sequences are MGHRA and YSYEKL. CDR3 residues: CASSPRQGIDEQFF. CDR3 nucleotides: TGCGCCAGCAGCCCCCGACAGGGGATTGACGAGCAGTTCTTC.

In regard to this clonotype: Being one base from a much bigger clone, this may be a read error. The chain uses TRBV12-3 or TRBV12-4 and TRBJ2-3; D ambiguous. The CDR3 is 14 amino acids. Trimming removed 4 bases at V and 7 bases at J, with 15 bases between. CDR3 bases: TGTGCCAGCAGTTCTTGGCGGAACCAAAATACGCAGTATTTT. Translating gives CASSSWRNQNTQYF.

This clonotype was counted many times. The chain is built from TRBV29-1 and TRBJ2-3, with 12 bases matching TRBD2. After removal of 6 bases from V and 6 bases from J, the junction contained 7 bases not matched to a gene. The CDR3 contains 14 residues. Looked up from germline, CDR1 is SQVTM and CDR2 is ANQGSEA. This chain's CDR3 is CSVRTSGMFDTQYF. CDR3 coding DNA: TGCAGCGTCAGGACTAGCGGGATGTTTGATACGCAGTATTTT.

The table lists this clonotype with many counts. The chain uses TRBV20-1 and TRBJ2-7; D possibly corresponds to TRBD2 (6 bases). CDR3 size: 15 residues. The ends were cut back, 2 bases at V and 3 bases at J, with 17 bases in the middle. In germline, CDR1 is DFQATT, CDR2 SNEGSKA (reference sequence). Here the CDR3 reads CSARSAPWGVYEQYF. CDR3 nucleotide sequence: TGCAGTGCTAGATCCGCCCCGTGGGGGGTCTACGAGCAGTACTTC.

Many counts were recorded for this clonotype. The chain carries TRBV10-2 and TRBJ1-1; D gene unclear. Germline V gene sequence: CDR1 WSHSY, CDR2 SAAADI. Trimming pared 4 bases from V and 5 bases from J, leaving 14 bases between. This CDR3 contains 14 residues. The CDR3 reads CASSVPGGNTEAFF. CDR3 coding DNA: TGCGCCAGCAGTGTGCCAGGTGGGAATACTGAAGCTTTCTTT.